Listed here is a single TCR beta chain. As originally analysed: In the immunoSEQ data, sequences were junction-only and lacked quality scores, so filtering differed. Method: immunoSEQ multiplex PCR; TCRdb's copy keeps in-frame clones and lacks some. V and J calls and clone size follow that table, whereas D and trimming were derived from the DNA. The sample lists 650,000 to 800,000 clones, around 92% seen once, with approximately 24% in the top ten. Cells designated naive CD8 were CD45RO-negative and were positively selected for CCR7, with terminally differentiated effector memory CD45RA+ cells excluded. This entry comes from a study of shared clonotypes between healthy human individuals. Study as a whole: For every donor, three CD4 naive, three CD4 memory, two CD8 naive and one CD8 memory plates were used.

J gave up 3 bases and V 5 bases, and 4 bases lay outside the gene matches. Germline V gene sequence: CDR1 SGHTA, CDR2 FQGNSA. The CDR3 extends over 15 amino acids. The sequencing sample was made of naive CD8+ T cells sorted from blood. The TCR originated in a man under 40 in good health. The rearrangement uses TRBV7-2 and TRBJ2-7, with TRBD2 matching 13 bases. The CDR3 sequence: CASSRLAGGIYEQYF. CDR3 nucleotides: TGTGCCAGCAGCAGACTAGCGGGAGGAATCTACGAGCAGTACTTC. The entire variable domain, with the rest obtained from reference TRBV7-2 and TRBJ2-7, is as follows: GAGVSQSPSNKVTEKGKDVELRCDPISGHTALYWYRQSLGQGLEFLIYFQGNSAPDKSGLPSDRFSAERTGGSVSTLTIQRTQQEDSAVYLCASSRLAGGIYEQYFGPGTRLTVT.